The clone carrying this T cell receptor (beta chain) is labeled medium-sized. Its target is unknown. The source of the sample is a study of T cell repertoires in cytomegalovirus infection. In the study overall: CMV infection and matching HLA type were both indicated by public TCR beta signatures. Study-level points and caveats: HLA-C-restricted TCR beta clonotypes specific for CMV led the ex vivo response.

MiXCR was run by TCRdb on the reads, yielding one entry per CDR3 protein. The sample comprises under 150,000 distinct CDR3 sequences, 20% to 30% of which are singletons, and approximately 35% rests with the top ten. This CDR3 contains 15 residues. The ends were cut back, 3 bases at V and 2 bases at J, with 13 bases in the middle. Looked up from germline, CDR1 is SEHNR and CDR2 is FQNEAQ (reference sequence). The receptor was isolated from a human donor in good health (CMV status not recorded). Some clones in this sample may be carry-over from other donors' samples. The chain couples TRBV7-9 to TRBJ1-1; a weak D match, TRBD1 (5 bases). The sample consisted of PBMCs, sequenced either directly or after in vitro stimulation (not recorded which). The CDR3 DNA is TGTGCCAGCAGCTTTATCCCAGGGCATAACACTGAAGCTTTCTTT. This encodes CASSFIPGHNTEAFF.